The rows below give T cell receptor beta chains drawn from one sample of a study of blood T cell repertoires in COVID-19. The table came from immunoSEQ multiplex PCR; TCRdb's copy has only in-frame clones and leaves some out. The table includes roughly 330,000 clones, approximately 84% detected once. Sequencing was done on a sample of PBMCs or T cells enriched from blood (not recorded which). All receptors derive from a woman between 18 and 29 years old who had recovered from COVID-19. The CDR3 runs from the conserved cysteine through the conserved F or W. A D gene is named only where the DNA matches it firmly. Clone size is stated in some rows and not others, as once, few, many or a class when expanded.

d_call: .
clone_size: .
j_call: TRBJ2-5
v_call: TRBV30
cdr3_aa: CAWTPDTQGTQYF
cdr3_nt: TGTGCCTGGACACCCGACACCCAGGGGACCCAGTACTTC

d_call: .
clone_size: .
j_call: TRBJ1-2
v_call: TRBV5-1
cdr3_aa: CASSLPQSNYGYTF
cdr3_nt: TGCGCCAGCAGCTTACCACAGTCTAACTATGGCTACACCTTC

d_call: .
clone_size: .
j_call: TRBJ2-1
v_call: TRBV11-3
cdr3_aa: CASSGGSGFMPNLDEQFF
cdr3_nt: TGTGCCAGCAGCGGAGGGAGTGGATTCATGCCTAATCTTGATGAGCAGTTCTTC

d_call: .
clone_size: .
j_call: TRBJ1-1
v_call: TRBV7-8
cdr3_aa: CASSPGHKTEAFF
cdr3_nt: TGTGCCAGCAGCCCCGGACACAAAACTGAAGCTTTCTTT

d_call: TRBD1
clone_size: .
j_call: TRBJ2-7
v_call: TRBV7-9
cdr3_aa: CASSPPDRGSYEQYF
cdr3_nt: TGTGCCAGCAGCCCCCCTGACAGGGGGTCCTACGAGCAGTACTTC

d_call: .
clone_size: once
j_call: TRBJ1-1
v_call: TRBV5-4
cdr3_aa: CASSKPGTLNTEAFF
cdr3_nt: TGTGCCAGCAGCAAACCGGGAACACTGAACACTGAAGCTTTCTTT

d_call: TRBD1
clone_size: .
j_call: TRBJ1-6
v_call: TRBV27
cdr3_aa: CASSLQGVEGSLHF
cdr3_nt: TGTGCCAGCAGTCTCCAGGGGGTTGAAGGATCCCTCCACTTT

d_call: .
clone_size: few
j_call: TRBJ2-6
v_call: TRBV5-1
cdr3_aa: CASSLAYSSGANVLTF
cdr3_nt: TGCGCCAGCAGCTTGGCCTACAGCTCTGGGGCCAACGTCCTGACTTTC

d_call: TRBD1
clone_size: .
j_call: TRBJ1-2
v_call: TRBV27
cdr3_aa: CASSTPGTGGASSYYGYTF
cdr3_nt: TGTGCCAGCAGTACCCCCGGGACAGGGGGCGCCTCCTCCTATTATGGCTACACCTTC

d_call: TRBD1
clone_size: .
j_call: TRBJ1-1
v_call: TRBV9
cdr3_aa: CASSPRQGRLTEAFF
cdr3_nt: TGTGCCAGCAGCCCTCGACAGGGACGGCTGACTGAAGCTTTCTTT

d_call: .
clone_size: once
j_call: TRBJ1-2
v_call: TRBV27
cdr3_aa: CASSSGGGPYGYTF
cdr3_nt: TGTGCCAGCAGTTCTGGGGGGGGTCCCTATGGCTACACCTTC

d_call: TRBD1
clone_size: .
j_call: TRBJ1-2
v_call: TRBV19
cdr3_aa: CASSVRTGDYGYTF
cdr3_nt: TGTGCCAGTAGTGTCAGGACAGGGGATTATGGCTACACCTTC

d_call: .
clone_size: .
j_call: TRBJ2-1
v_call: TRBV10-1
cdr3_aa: CASSESRWANEQFF
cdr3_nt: TGCGCCAGCAGTGAATCCCGTTGGGCAAATGAGCAGTTCTTC

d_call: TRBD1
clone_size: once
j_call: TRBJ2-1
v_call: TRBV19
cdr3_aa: CATRDRGNNEQFF
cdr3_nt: TGTGCCACTAGGGACAGGGGAAACAATGAGCAGTTCTTC

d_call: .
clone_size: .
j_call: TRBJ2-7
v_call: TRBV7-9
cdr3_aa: CASSSLRVGEQYF
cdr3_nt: TGTGCCAGCAGTTCCCTCAGGGTTGGCGAGCAGTACTTC

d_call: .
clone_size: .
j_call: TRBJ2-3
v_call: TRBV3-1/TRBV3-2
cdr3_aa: CASSQQGGYTDTQYF
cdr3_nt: TGTGCCAGCAGCCAGCAGGGTGGGTACACAGATACGCAGTATTTT

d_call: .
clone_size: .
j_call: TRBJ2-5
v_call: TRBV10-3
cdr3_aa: CAISRGETQYF
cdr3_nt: TGTGCCATCAGCCGCGGGGAGACCCAGTACTTC

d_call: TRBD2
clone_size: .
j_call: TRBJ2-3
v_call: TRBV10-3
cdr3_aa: CAIRMGGGSDTQYF
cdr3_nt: TGTGCCATCCGCATGGGCGGGGGGTCAGATACGCAGTATTTT

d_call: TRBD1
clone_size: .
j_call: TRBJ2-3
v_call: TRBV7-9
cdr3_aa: CASSPTDHRGLTDTQYF
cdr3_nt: TGTGCCAGCAGCCCCACCGATCACAGGGGGCTAACAGATACGCAGTATTTT

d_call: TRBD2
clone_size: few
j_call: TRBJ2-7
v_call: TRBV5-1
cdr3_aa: CASSLEAGARYEQYF
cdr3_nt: TGCGCCAGCAGCTTGGAGGCGGGAGCAAGGTACGAGCAGTACTTC

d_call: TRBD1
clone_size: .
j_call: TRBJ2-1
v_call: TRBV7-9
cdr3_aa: CASSSDRVNEQFF
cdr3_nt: TGTGCCAGCAGCTCGGACAGGGTAAATGAGCAGTTCTTC

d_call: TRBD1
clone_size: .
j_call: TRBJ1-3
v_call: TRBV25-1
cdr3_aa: CASSARDRTLGNTIYF
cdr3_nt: TGTGCCAGCAGTGCCCGGGACAGGACCCTTGGAAACACCATATATTTT

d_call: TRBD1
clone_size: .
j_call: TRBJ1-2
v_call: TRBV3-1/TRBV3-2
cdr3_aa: CASSHRTGYGYTF
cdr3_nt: TGTGCCAGCAGCCACAGGACAGGCTATGGCTACACCTTC

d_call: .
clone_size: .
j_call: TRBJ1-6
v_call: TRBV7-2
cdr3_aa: CASSLQGDSPLHF
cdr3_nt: TGTGCCAGCAGCTTACAAGGGGATTCACCCCTCCACTTT

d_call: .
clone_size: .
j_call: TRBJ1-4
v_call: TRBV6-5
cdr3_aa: CASSLLQGEKLFF
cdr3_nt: TGTGCCAGCAGCCTGCTCCAGGGGGAAAAACTGTTTTTT

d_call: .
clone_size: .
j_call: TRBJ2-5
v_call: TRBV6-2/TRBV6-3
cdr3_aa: CASSRPMGLNPKETQYF
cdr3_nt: TGTGCCAGCAGTCGTCCGATGGGCCTTAACCCAAAAGAGACCCAGTACTTC

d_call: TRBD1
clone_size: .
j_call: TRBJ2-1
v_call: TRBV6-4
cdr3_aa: CASRPSGTGDNEQFF
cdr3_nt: TGTGCCAGCAGACCTTCCGGGACAGGGGACAATGAGCAGTTCTTC

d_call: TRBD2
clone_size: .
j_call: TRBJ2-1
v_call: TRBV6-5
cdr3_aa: CASTKTSGRAAEQFF
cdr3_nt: TGTGCCAGCACTAAGACTAGCGGGAGGGCCGCTGAGCAGTTCTTC

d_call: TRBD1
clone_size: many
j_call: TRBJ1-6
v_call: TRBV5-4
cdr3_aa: CASSSGQWDSPLHF
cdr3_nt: TGTGCCAGCAGTTCGGGACAGTGGGATTCACCCCTCCACTTT

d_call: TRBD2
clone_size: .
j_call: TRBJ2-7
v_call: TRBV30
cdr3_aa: CACKTSGSKYEQYF
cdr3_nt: TGTGCCTGCAAGACTAGCGGGAGTAAATACGAGCAGTACTTC

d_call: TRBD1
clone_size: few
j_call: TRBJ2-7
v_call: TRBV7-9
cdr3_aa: CASSSNTGQGAYEQYF
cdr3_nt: TGTGCCAGCAGCTCAAATACCGGACAGGGGGCCTACGAGCAGTACTTC

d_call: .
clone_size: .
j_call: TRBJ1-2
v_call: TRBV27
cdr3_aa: CASSLRGSHGYTF
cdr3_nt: TGTGCCAGCAGTTTAAGAGGATCCCATGGCTACACCTTC

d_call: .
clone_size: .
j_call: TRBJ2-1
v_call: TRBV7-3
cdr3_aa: CASSLGSAQYNEQFF
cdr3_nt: TGTGCCAGCAGCTTAGGGAGCGCCCAGTACAATGAGCAGTTCTTC

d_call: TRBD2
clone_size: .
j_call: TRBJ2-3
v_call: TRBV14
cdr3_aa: CASSQDWSGGQTDTQYF
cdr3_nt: TGTGCCAGCAGCCAAGATTGGAGCGGGGGGCAAACAGATACGCAGTATTTT

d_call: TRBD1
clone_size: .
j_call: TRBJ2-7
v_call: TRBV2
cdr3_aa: CASRDRAYEQYF
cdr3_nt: TGTGCCAGCCGCGACAGGGCTTACGAGCAGTACTTC

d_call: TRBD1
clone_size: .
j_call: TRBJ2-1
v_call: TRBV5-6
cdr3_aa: CASSPPGQGKFF
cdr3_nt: TGTGCCAGCAGTCCCCCGGGACAGGGTAAGTTCTTC

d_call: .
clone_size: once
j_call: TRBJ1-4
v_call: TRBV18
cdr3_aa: CASSPSEGTTNEKLFF
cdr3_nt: TGTGCCAGCTCACCATCTGAGGGCACCACTAATGAAAAACTGTTTTTT

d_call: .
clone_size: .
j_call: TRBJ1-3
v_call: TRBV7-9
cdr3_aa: CASSLARGRGNTIYF
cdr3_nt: TGTGCCAGCAGCTTAGCCCGGGGTCGGGGAAACACCATATATTTT

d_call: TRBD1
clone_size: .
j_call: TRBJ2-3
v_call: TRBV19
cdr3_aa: CASSRQGQRLDTQYF
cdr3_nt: TGTGCCAGTAGTAGACAGGGGCAGAGGTTAGATACGCAGTATTTT

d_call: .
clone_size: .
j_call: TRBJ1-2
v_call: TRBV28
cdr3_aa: CASSLRRANYGYTF
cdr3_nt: TGTGCCAGCAGTTTACGTCGAGCTAACTATGGCTACACCTTC

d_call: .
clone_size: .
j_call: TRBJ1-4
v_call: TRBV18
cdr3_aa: CASSSQSGGLGEKLFF
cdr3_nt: TGTGCCAGCTCATCCCAGAGCGGGGGGCTCGGTGAAAAACTGTTTTTT

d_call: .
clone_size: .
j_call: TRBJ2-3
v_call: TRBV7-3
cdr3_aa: CASSPSTDTQYF
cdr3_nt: TGTGCCAGCAGCCCGAGCACAGATACGCAGTATTTT

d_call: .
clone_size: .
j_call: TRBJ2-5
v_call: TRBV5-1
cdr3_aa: CASSLGSQETQYF
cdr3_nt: TGCGCCAGCAGCTTGGGTAGCCAAGAGACCCAGTACTTC

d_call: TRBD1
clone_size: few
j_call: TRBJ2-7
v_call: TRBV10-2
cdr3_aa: CASSVTGGLAEQYF
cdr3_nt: TGCGCCAGCAGTGTAACAGGGGGTCTTGCCGAGCAGTACTTC

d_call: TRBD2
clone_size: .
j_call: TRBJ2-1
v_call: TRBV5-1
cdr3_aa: CASSVAGGSYNEQFF
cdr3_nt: TGCGCCAGCAGCGTAGCGGGAGGTTCCTACAATGAGCAGTTCTTC

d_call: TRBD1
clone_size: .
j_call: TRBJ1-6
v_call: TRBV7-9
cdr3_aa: CASSSDRGNASPLHF
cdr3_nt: TGTGCCAGCAGTTCGGACAGGGGAAACGCCTCACCCCTCCACTTT

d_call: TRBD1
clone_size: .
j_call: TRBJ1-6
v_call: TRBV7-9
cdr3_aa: CASSLAGDRDDSPLHF
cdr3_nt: TGTGCCAGCAGCTTAGCTGGTGACAGGGACGATTCACCCCTCCACTTT

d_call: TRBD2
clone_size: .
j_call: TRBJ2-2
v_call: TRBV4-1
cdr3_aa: CASSQAGGGNTGELFF
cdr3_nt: TGCGCCAGCAGCCAAGCTGGCGGGGGGAACACCGGGGAGCTGTTTTTT